Shown below are 21 T cell receptor beta chains from a single sample sequenced in a study of blood T cell repertoires in COVID-19. Clones were read by immunoSEQ multiplex PCR, and TCRdb kept only the in-frame ones, dropping some. The sample includes approximately 150,000 clones, 80% to 90% of them seen just once. Sequences were obtained from peripheral blood. The receptors derive from a man between 18 and 29 years old with COVID-19, enrolled during active disease.

The gene calls are TRBV19 and TRBJ2-5, with D tentatively TRBD2 (5 bases). The CDR3 totals 16 residues. Trimming cost V 3 bases and J 2 bases, with 16 bases left between them. Germline V gene sequence: CDR1 LNHDA, CDR2 SQIVND (reference sequence). CDR3 region: CASSMRVRFLQETQYF. The CDR3 DNA follows: TGTGCCAGTAGTATGAGGGTGCGTTTTCTACAAGAGACCCAGTACTTC.

This clone came up once. The V call is TRBV19, the J call TRBJ2-3; 7 bases match TRBD2. The length of the CDR3 is 14 residues. With V trimmed by 5 bases and J by 2 bases, 4 bases remained unmatched. CDR1 and CDR2 from the germline V gene are LNHDA and SQIVND (reference sequence). The CDR3 DNA reads as TGTGCCAGTAGTGTCGGGAGGAACACAGATACGCAGTATTTT. It encodes CASSVGRNTDTQYF.

V usage is TRBV4-3 and J usage is TRBJ2-1, with TRBD2 matching over 11 bases. Trimming took 0 bases from V and 0 from J; bases not matched to a gene: 4. CDR3 length: 18 amino acids. Germline V CDR1 and CDR2: LGHNA, YSLEER. The CDR3 region is CASSQDPSGRSSYNEQFF. DNA for the CDR3: TGCGCCAGCAGCCAAGATCCTAGCGGGAGGAGCTCCTACAATGAGCAGTTCTTC.

This clone has more than one count but fewer than ten. This chain links TRBV2 with TRBJ2-7; 9 bases agree with TRBD1. CDR3 length: 12 amino acids. Germline V gene data show CDR1 as SNHLY and CDR2 as FYNNEI. The trim removed 4 bases at V and 6 bases at J, leaving 1 base unmatched. The CDR3 loop reads CASSGTGVEQYF. The CDR3 DNA sequence: TGTGCCAGCAGTGGGACAGGGGTCGAGCAGTACTTC.

The CDR3 bases are TGTGCCAGCAGTTACCGGGACAGGGATGTACTGGGGAGCAATCAGCCCCAGCATTTT. Protein: CASSYRDRDVLGSNQPQHF. The chain links TRBV6-2 or TRBV6-3 to TRBJ1-5; 9 positions agree with TRBD1. The CDR3 spans 19 residues. Germline V lookup: CDR1 MNHEY, CDR2 SVGEGT. The V and J ends lost 2 bases and 1 base, in that order; junction bases with no gene match: 12.

Points on this clone: In the same sample, other DNA sequences code for this CDR3. The chain combines TRBV27 with TRBJ2-7, with TRBD2 as a possible D gene (6 bases). Germline V gene lookup returns CDR1 MNHEY and CDR2 SMNVEV (reference sequence). Trimming removed 0 bases from V and 1 base from J, with 7 bases in between. The CDR3 is 14 residues long. The CDR3 DNA follows: TGTGCCAGCAGTTTATCCGGGGGTTCCTACGAGCAGTACTTC. Amino acid sequence: CASSLSGGSYEQYF.

The chain combines TRBV2 with TRBJ1-2; D remains unclear. With 10 bases removed from V and 6 bases from J, the gap between germline ends came to 18 bases. Germline CDR1 is SNHLY and CDR2 is FYNNEI. The CDR3 extends over 13 amino acids. CDR3 nucleotides: TGTGCCATCACCAGTGCCGGGATCCATGGCTACACCTTC. Amino acids: CAITSAGIHGYTF.

This chain joins TRBV4-2 and TRBJ2-2; 15 bases fit TRBD2. V gave up 0 bases and J gave up 1 base; unmatched junction bases: 6. This CDR3 has 20 amino acids. Germline V CDR1 and CDR2: LGHNA, YNFKEQ. The CDR3 DNA is TGTGCCAGCAGCCAAGAGGGACTAGCGGGAGGATGGGGGAACACCGGGGAGCTGTTTTTT. It encodes CASSQEGLAGGWGNTGELFF.

The chain has TRBV5-6 and TRBJ2-1, with TRBD1 matching over 7 bases. The CDR3 extends over 15 amino acids. The germline gives CDR1 SGHDT, CDR2 YYEEEE. Losses at the gene ends were 2 bases for V and 7 bases for J; bases not matched to a gene: 9. DNA for the CDR3: TGTGCCAGCAGCTTAACAGGGGTCAAATTAAATGAGCAGTTCTTC. Protein: CASSLTGVKLNEQFF.

V is TRBV6-2 or TRBV6-3 and J is TRBJ2-3; 7 bases map to TRBD2. Trimming at V came to 4 bases and at J to 5 bases, leaving 3 bases not matched to a gene. The length of the CDR3 is 13 residues. In germline, CDR1 is MNHEY, CDR2 SVGEGT. The DNA of the CDR3 is TGTGCCAGCAGTTGGGGGGAGGGAGATACGCAGTATTTT. The encoded protein is CASSWGEGDTQYF.

CDR3 nucleotide sequence: TGTGCCAGCAGTCCCAGACTAGCGGGAGCGGGAGAGACCCAGTACTTC. This translates into CASSPRLAGAGETQYF. The V gene is TRBV28, the J gene TRBJ2-5, with 12 bases lining up with TRBD2. J was trimmed by 4 bases and V by 5 bases; bases with no gene match: 8. The CDR3 runs to 16 residues. Germline CDR1 MDHEN, CDR2 SYDVKM. Full variable domain (remainder filled in from reference TRBV28 and TRBJ2-5): DVKVTQSSRYLVKRTGEKVFLECVQDMDHENMFWYRQDPGLGLRLIYFSYDVKMKEKGDIPEGYSVSREKKERFSLILESASTNQTSMYLCASSPRLAGAGETQYFGPGTRLLVL.

This rearrangement joins TRBV28 to TRBJ2-1; the D is unclear. CDR3 length: 13 residues. The germline V gene has CDR1 MDHEN and CDR2 SYDVKM. V shed 8 bases and J shed 4 bases, with 12 bases lying between them. CDR3 amino acids: CASQQFLYNEQFF. For the CDR3, the DNA is TGTGCCAGCCAACAGTTTCTTTACAATGAGCAGTTCTTC. The entire variable domain, with the rest obtained from reference TRBV28 and TRBJ2-1, is as follows: DVKVTQSSRYLVKRTGEKVFLECVQDMDHENMFWYRQDPGLGLRLIYFSYDVKMKEKGDIPEGYSVSREKKERFSLILESASTNQTSMYLCASQQFLYNEQFFGPGTRLTVL.

This chain connects TRBV7-2 to TRBJ2-1; 8 nucleotides line up with TRBD2. This CDR3 has 17 amino acids. With 1 base clipped from V and 4 bases from J, the junction kept 9 bases outside the gene matches. Germline V lookup: CDR1 SGHTA, CDR2 FQGNSA. The CDR3 loop reads CASSLETGRARYNEQFF. CDR3 DNA: TGTGCCAGCAGCTTAGAAACCGGGAGGGCCCGATACAATGAGCAGTTCTTC. Based on the CDR3 plus reference TRBV7-2 and TRBJ2-1, the full variable domain is GAGVSQSPSNKVTEKGKDVELRCDPISGHTALYWYRQSLGQGLEFLIYFQGNSAPDKSGLPSDRFSAERTGGSVSTLTIQRTQQEDSAVYLCASSLETGRARYNEQFFGPGTRLTVL.

The chain has TRBV27 and TRBJ2-7; no firm D call. The germline gives CDR1 MNHEY, CDR2 SMNVEV (reference sequence). V was shortened by 2 bases and J by 6 bases, with 11 bases between the two germline ends. The CDR3 length is 13 residues. As DNA, the CDR3 is TGTGCCAGCAGTTTAAACGATAGACTCGAGCAGTACTTC. It specifies CASSLNDRLEQYF.

This sequence joins TRBV5-1 and TRBJ1-3; D perhaps matches TRBD1 (5 bases). The CDR3 contains 15 residues. Germline V gene sequence: CDR1 SGHRS, CDR2 YFSETQ. The V gene lost 0 bases and the J gene lost 2 bases, with 9 bases spanning the gap. CDR3 coding DNA: TGCGCCAGCAGCTTGGCCGGGGGTGCTGGAAACACCATATATTTT. Amino acids: CASSLAGGAGNTIYF. The full variable domain, its missing parts supplied by reference TRBV5-1 and TRBJ1-3, is KAGVTQTPRYLIKTRGQQVTLSCSPISGHRSVSWYQQTPGQGLQFLFEYFSETQRNKGNFPGRFSGRQFSNSRSEMNVSTLELGDSALYLCASSLAGGAGNTIYFGEGSWLTVV.

The genes are TRBV7-8 and TRBJ2-6, with D perhaps matching TRBD1 (6 bases). Between the trimmed V and J ends, which lost 5 bases and 4 bases, there was a span of 15 bases. The CDR3 length is 16 residues. CDR1 and CDR2 from the germline V gene are SGHVS and FQNEAQ. The CDR3 protein is CASSPLDRPGANVLTF. The CDR3 DNA sequence: TGTGCCAGCAGCCCCCTCGACAGGCCCGGGGCCAACGTCCTGACTTTC.

The rearrangement links TRBV9 to TRBJ2-1, with 10 bases aligning to TRBD1. V was pared by 3 bases and J by 8 bases, with 17 bases of the junction left unmatched. This CDR3 is 18 amino acids long. Germline V gene data show CDR1 as SGDLS and CDR2 as YYNGEE. The CDR3 nucleotides read TGTGCCAGCAGCGATCCAGTTCACTCCGGGACAGGGGTCCATGAGCAGTTCTTC. This sequence encodes CASSDPVHSGTGVHEQFF. The full variable domain, its missing parts supplied by reference TRBV9 and TRBJ2-1, is DSGVTQTPKHLITATGQRVTLRCSPRSGDLSVYWYQQSLDQGLQFLIQYYNGEERAKGNILERFSAQQFPDLHSELNLSSLELGDSALYFCASSDPVHSGTGVHEQFFGPGTRLTVL.

The rearrangement links TRBV27 to TRBJ2-3; D is unresolved. V was trimmed by 1 base and J by 10 bases, leaving 12 bases between them. The CDR3 sequence is 13 residues long. Germline CDR1 and CDR2: MNHEY and SMNVEV (reference sequence). As DNA, the CDR3 is TGTGCCAGCAGTTTATTCCATCCTAGGCCGCAGTATTTT. Its translation: CASSLFHPRPQYF.

The V gene is TRBV27, the J gene TRBJ1-4; D gene uncertain. CDR1 is MNHEY and CDR2 is SMNVEV in the germline V gene (reference sequence). The V gene lost 5 bases and the J gene lost 7 bases, with 8 bases spanning the gap. The CDR3 consists of 12 residues. DNA of the CDR3: TGTGCCAGCAGTCCTCCCGGTGAAAAACTGTTTTTT. Amino acid sequence: CASSPPGEKLFF.

The J gene is TRBJ1-5, the V gene TRBV4-3, with 7 bases aligning to TRBD1. J was trimmed by 7 bases and V by 0 bases; bases with no gene match: 6. The CDR3 consists of 15 residues. Germline V lookup: CDR1 LGHNA, CDR2 YSLEER. CDR3 in DNA: TGCGCCAGCAGCCAAGATCGACAGGGACAGCAGCCCCAGCATTTT. Translating gives CASSQDRQGQQPQHF.

The V call is TRBV5-6, the J call TRBJ2-7; no clear D. The CDR3 is made up of 14 amino acids. Per the germline V gene, CDR1 is SGHDT and CDR2 is YYEEEE. Trimming took 0 bases from V and 3 from J, leaving 10 bases between them. In nucleotides, the CDR3 is TGTGCCAGCAGCTTGGGGCAGTCAAGCTACGAGCAGTACTTC. Encoded protein: CASSLGQSSYEQYF.